Described below is a single T cell receptor beta chain sequence and its context. This specimen belongs to a study of OX40 agonist ivuxolimab in advanced cancers. Germline V gene sequence: CDR1 MNHEY, CDR2 SVGAGI. V was shortened by 1 base and J by 7 bases, with 10 bases between the two germline ends. CDR3 length: 13 amino acids. Clones were sequenced by immunoSEQ multiplex PCR, and TCRdb holds only the in-frame ones, with some missing. Among approximately 80,000 clones listed, roughly 85% were seen once. The rearrangement uses TRBV6-5 and TRBJ1-1; D may be TRBD1 (5 bases). The source is an adult with an advanced solid tumor such as melanoma, head and neck, liver or kidney cancer. The material was CD4+ or CD8+ T cells sorted from blood, obtained in a trial of the OX40 agonist ivuxolimab. The CDR3 here is CASSYLAGNEAFF. As DNA, the CDR3 is TGTGCCAGCAGTTACTTGGCAGGGAATGAAGCTTTCTTT.